This TCR beta chain was obtained from a study of cytomegalovirus exposure and HLA in healthy donors. Overall study findings and caveats: In a later analysis, a missense DCLRE1C variant was linked to TCR beta V- and J-gene trimming. It was about 180 TCR beta chains that were listed as cytomegalovirus-associated.

This clone has just a few counts. Antigen unknown. The germline V gene encodes CDR1 SNHLY and CDR2 FYNNEI. This CDR3 has 15 amino acids. The ends lost 2 bases at V and 0 bases at J; junction bases unmatched: 3. Use of 60 Vbeta and 13 Jbeta primers characterized the PCR. Original analysis: Roughly 80 million unique TCR beta chains, 9 million to 14 million shared, were counted in a later analysis. Using immunoSEQ multiplex PCR, the repertoire was profiled, and TCRdb retains in-frame clones only, with some absent. V, J and clone size are taken as reported in that table, and D and trimming were inferred from the DNA itself. This table has some 120,000 clones, 75% to 85% appearing once.

The specimen sequenced was PBMCs. The V call is TRBV2, the J call TRBJ1-1; 7 nucleotides match TRBD1. This clonotype originated in a man younger than 40 in good health and CMV-seropositive. The CDR3 loop is CASSEYTGVNTEAFF. The DNA for the CDR3 is TGTGCCAGCAGTGAATATACAGGGGTGAACACTGAAGCTTTCTTT.